These 5 T cell receptor beta chains came from one sample sequenced in a study of OX40 agonist ivuxolimab in advanced cancers. Assay: immunoSEQ multiplex PCR; the TCRdb copy retains only in-frame clones and omits some. The table has tens of thousands of clones, 80% to 85% seen once. Specimen: CD4+ or CD8+ T cells sorted from blood, collected in a trial of the OX40 agonist ivuxolimab. The receptors were gathered from an adult with an advanced solid tumor such as melanoma, head and neck, liver or kidney cancer.

The chain couples TRBV6-1 to TRBJ1-5, with TRBD1 matching 8 bases. The junction had 23 bases not matched to a gene; V was cut back by 2 bases and J by 8 bases. Looked up from germline, CDR1 is MNHNS and CDR2 is SASEGT. CDR3 length equals 20 residues. The CDR3 protein is CASSERGRGQGARGPKPQHF. In nucleotides, the CDR3 is TGTGCCAGCAGTGAACGGGGGCGAGGGCAGGGGGCAAGGGGCCCCAAGCCCCAGCATTTT.

V is TRBV19 and J is TRBJ2-4, with D tentatively TRBD2 (5 bases). Trimming took 6 bases from V and 15 from J, leaving 24 bases between them. This CDR3 is 14 amino acids long. Germline V gives CDR1 LNHDA, CDR2 SQIVND (reference sequence). The DNA for the CDR3 is TGTGCCAGTAGCCCTCGGGTCCGGGCCGAGGGAGCGTACTTC. Its protein product is CASSPRVRAEGAYF.

This sequence joins TRBV4-1 and TRBJ1-4, with D possibly being TRBD1 (6 bases). CDR1 is MGHRA, CDR2 YSYEKL, per germline. Trimming took off 0 bases at V and 5 bases at J, with 7 bases between the two ends. This CDR3 has 14 residues. The CDR3 nucleotides are TGCGCCAGCAGCCAAGAGAGGGGGAATGAAAAACTGTTTTTT. It codes for CASSQERGNEKLFF.

The genes are TRBV2 and TRBJ1-2; possible D gene TRBD1, 5 bases. Deletions cut 8 bases from V and 1 base from J, with 17 bases between. Germline V lookup: CDR1 SNHLY, CDR2 FYNNEI. This CDR3 comprises 15 residues. CDR3 sequence reads: CASLLGRGLNYGYTF. Written as DNA, the CDR3 is TGTGCCAGCCTTTTAGGACGGGGACTTAACTATGGCTACACCTTC.

The V call is TRBV5-1, the J call TRBJ1-5; maybe TRBD1 (5 bases). The length of the CDR3 is 15 residues. V lost 0 bases and J 4 bases, leaving 11 bases between the germline ends. The V gene's germline CDR1 is SGHRS and CDR2 YFSETQ. CDR3 region: CASSLDVGRNQPQHF. CDR3 DNA: TGCGCCAGCAGCTTGGACGTGGGGCGAAATCAGCCCCAGCATTTT.